The present TCR beta chain was sequenced within a study of cytomegalovirus exposure and HLA in healthy donors. General study findings and limits: Earlier analysis found most TCR beta V segments productive about 87% or about 30% of the time.

The PCR was carried out with 60 Vbeta primers and 13 Jbeta primers. The protocol was immunoSEQ multiplex PCR, while the TCRdb copy is restricted to in-frame clones and leaves out a portion. The data contain around 190,000 clones, around four fifths of them singletons. Of note for this clone: Its antigen is currently unknown.

This CDR3 comprises 13 residues. Trimming took off 4 bases at V and 6 bases at J, with 13 bases between the two ends. CDR1 and CDR2 from the germline V gene are SGHNT and YENEEA. The chain joins TRBV11-3 to TRBJ2-7; D gene unclear. Sequencing was done on a sample of PBMCs. The sequence was obtained from a woman aged 40 to 50 in good health and CMV-seronegative. The CDR3 reads CASSYPQPGEQYF. The CDR3 nucleotides read TGTGCCAGCAGCTACCCACAGCCTGGCGAGCAGTACTTC. Using reference TRBV11-3 and TRBJ2-7 for the parts outside the CDR3, the full variable domain is EAGVVQSPRYKIIEKKQPVAFWCNPISGHNTLYWYLQNLGQGPELLIRYENEEAVDDSQLPKDRFSAERLKGVDSTLKIQPAELGDSAVYLCASSYPQPGEQYFGPGTRLTVT.